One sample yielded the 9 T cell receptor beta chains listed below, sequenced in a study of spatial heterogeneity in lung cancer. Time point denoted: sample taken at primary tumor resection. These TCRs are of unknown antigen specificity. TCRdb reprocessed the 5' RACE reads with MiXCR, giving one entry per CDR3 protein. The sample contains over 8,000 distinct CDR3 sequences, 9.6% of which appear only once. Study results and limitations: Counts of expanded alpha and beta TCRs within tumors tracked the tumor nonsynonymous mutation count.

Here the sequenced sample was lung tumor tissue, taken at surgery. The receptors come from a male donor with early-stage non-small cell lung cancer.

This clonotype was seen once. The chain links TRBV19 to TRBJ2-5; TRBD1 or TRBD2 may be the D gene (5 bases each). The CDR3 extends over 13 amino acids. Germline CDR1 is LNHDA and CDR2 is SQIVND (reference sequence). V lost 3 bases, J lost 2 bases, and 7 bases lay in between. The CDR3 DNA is TGTGCCAGTAGTATGTGGGGGCAAGAGACCCAGTACTTC. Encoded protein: CASSMWGQETQYF. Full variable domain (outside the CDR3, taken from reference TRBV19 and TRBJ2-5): DGGITQSPKYLFRKEGQNVTLSCEQNLNHDAMYWYRQDPGQGLRLIYYSQIVNDFQKGDIAEGYSVSREKKESFPLTVTSAQKNPTAFYLCASSMWGQETQYFGPGTRLLVL.

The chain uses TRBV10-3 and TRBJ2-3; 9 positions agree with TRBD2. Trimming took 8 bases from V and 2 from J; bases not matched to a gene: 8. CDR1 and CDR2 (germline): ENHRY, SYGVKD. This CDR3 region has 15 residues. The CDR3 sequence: CAIGKGLAYTDTQYF. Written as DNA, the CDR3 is TGTGCCATCGGAAAGGGACTAGCCTACACAGATACGCAGTATTTT.

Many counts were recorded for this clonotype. The CDR3 DNA sequence: TGCAGTACCAAGAAAGGACAGGGGCCCTACGAGCAGTACTTC. Its translation: CSTKKGQGPYEQYF. The chain combines TRBV20-1 with TRBJ2-7, with 9 bases that match TRBD1. The V and J ends lost 8 bases and 2 bases, in that order; junction bases with no gene match: 10. Germline V gives CDR1 DFQATT, CDR2 SNEGSKA (reference sequence). The CDR3 runs to 14 residues.

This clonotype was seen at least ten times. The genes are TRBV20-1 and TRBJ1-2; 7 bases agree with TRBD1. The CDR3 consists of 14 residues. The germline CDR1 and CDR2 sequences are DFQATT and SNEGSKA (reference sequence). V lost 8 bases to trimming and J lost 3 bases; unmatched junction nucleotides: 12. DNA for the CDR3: TGCAGTCCCTGGTTCGGCCAGGGGGACTATGGCTACACCTTC. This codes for CSPWFGQGDYGYTF.

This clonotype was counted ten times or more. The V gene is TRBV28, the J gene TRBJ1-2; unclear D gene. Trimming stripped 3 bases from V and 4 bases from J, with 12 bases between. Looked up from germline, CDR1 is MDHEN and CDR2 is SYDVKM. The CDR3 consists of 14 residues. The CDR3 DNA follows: TGTGCCAGCAGTTTCCCGGGCTGGAGCTATGGCTACACCTTC. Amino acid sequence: CASSFPGWSYGYTF.

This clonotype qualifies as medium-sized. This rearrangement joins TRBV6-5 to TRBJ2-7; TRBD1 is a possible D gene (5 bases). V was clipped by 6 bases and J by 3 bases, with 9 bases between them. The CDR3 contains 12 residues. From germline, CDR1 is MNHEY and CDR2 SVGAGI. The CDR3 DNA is TGTGCCAGCAGATCTGACAGCTACGAGCAGTACTTC. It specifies CASRSDSYEQYF.

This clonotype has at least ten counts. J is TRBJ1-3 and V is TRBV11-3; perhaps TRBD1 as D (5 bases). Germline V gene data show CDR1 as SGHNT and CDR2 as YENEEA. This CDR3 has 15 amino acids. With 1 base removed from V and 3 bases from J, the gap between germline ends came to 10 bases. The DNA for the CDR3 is TGTGCCAGCAGCTTAGCCGGGGCGAGTGGAAACACCATATATTTT. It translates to CASSLAGASGNTIYF.

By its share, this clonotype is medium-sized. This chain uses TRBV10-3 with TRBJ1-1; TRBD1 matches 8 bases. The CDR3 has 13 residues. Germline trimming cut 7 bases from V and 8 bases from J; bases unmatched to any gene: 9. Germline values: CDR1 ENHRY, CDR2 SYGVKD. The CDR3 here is CAITHTTGEEAFF. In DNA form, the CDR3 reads TGTGCCATCACCCACACGACAGGGGAGGAAGCTTTCTTT.

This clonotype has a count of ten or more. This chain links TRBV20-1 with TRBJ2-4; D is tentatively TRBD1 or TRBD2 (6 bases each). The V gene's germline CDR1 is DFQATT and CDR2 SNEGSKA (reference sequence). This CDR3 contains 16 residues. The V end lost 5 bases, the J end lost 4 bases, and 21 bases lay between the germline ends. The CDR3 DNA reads TGCAGTGCTGCGACCGGAGGGCAGGGGCTGAAAAACATTCAGTACTTC. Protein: CSAATGGQGLKNIQYF.